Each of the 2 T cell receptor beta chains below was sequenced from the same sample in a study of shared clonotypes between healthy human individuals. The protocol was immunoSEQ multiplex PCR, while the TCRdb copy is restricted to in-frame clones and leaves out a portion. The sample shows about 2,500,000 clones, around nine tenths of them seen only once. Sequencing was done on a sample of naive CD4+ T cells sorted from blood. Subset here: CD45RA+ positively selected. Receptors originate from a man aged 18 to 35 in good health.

The CDR3 here is CASSKHWDTSYEQYF. In nucleotides, the CDR3 is TGTGCCAGCAGTAAACATTGGGACACCTCCTACGAGCAGTACTTC. The chain recombines TRBV6-5 with TRBJ2-7; possible D gene TRBD1, 6 bases. The CDR3 totals 15 residues. Germline V lookup: CDR1 MNHEY, CDR2 SVGAGI. The V and J ends lost 5 bases and 0 bases respectively, with 14 bases between them.

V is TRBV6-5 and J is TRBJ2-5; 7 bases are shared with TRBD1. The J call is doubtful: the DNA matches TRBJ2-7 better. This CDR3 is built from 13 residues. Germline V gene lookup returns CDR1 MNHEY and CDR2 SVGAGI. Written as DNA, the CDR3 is TGTGCCAGCACAGGGGGTCGAGCTAACGAGCAGTACTTC. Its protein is CASTGGRANEQYF.